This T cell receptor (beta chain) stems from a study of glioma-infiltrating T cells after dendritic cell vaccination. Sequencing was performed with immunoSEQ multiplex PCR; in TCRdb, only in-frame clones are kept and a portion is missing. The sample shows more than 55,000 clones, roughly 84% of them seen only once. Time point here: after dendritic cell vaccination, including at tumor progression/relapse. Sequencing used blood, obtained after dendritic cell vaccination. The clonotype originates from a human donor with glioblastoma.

CDR3 sequence: CASNEGEGNTEAFF. The CDR3 DNA sequence: TGTGCCAGCAACGAGGGTGAGGGGAACACTGAAGCTTTCTTT. J is TRBJ1-1 and V is TRBV6-5; D is ambiguous. Trimming stripped 7 bases from V and 1 base from J, with 13 bases between. CDR1 and CDR2 (germline): MNHEY, SVGAGI. The CDR3 extends over 14 amino acids.